Following are 20 T cell receptor beta chains from one sample sequenced in a study of blood T cell repertoires in COVID-19 (dated by TCRdb to 2018 to 2021). The library came from the immunoSEQ multiplex PCR assay. TCRdb stores this immuneACCESS table with in-frame sequences only. Part of the clones is absent; in the studies checked, under half of the shortfall reflects unresolved V genes, and no reason is known for the rest. Across this sample there are some 130,000 clones, with roughly 90% seen only once. The ten largest clonotypes hold about 17% of the sample. Sequencing was performed on peripheral blood. Receptors were obtained from a man aged 50 to 60 with active or convalescent COVID-19.

The chain is built from TRBV5-4 and TRBJ2-5; 9 bases align to TRBD1. V lost 0 bases to trimming and J lost 6 bases; unmatched junction nucleotides: 6. The germline gives CDR1 SGHNT, CDR2 YYREEE (reference sequence). The CDR3 consists of 15 residues. This CDR3 reads CASSLDQGQGKTQYF. CDR3 bases: TGTGCCAGCAGCTTGGATCAGGGACAGGGAAAGACCCAGTACTTC.

The V gene is TRBV25-1, the J gene TRBJ2-1; D might be TRBD1 (6 bases). V lost 7 bases and J 6 bases, leaving 13 bases between the germline ends. The germline gives CDR1 MGHDK, CDR2 SYGVNS. The CDR3 is 13 amino acids. CDR3 in amino acids: CASKAGVGNEQFF. As DNA, the CDR3 is TGTGCCAGCAAAGCAGGGGTGGGCAATGAGCAGTTCTTC.

The chain is built from TRBV5-6 and TRBJ2-2, with 11 bases matching TRBD1. Germline assignment: CDR1 SGHDT and CDR2 YYEEEE. The CDR3 totals 17 residues. The V and J ends lost 5 bases and 1 base, in that order; junction bases with no gene match: 7. The CDR3 nucleotides are TGTGCCAGCAGTACCTTGGGGACAGGGGGGAACACCGGGGAGCTGTTTTTT. Amino acids: CASSTLGTGGNTGELFF.

As DNA, the CDR3 is TGTGCCAGCAGCTCACAGGGGGCAAGCACAGATACGCAGTATTTT. This encodes CASSSQGASTDTQYF. This sequence joins TRBV7-2 and TRBJ2-3; 9 bases are shared with TRBD1. V gave up 4 bases and J gave up 0 bases; unmatched junction bases: 2. This CDR3 has 15 residues. The germline CDR1 and CDR2 sequences are SGHTA and FQGNSA.

The V call is TRBV19, the J call TRBJ1-2, with a tentative D call TRBD1 (6 bases). V was shortened by 7 bases and J by 3 bases, with 9 bases between the two germline ends. Germline V gene sequence: CDR1 LNHDA, CDR2 SQIVND (reference sequence). The CDR3 has 12 residues. CDR3 sequence (DNA): TGTGCCAGTAACGACAGGTACTATGGCTACACCTTC. It specifies CASNDRYYGYTF.

This sequence joins TRBV5-4 and TRBJ1-1; a possible D gene is TRBD1 (5 bases). V was shortened by 0 bases and J by 0 bases, with 6 bases between the two germline ends. CDR1 SGHNT and CDR2 YYREEE come from the germline V gene (reference sequence). This CDR3 region has 14 residues. CDR3: CASSLGQMNTEAFF. The CDR3 DNA sequence: TGTGCCAGCAGCTTGGGACAGATGAACACTGAAGCTTTCTTT.

V is TRBV9 and J is TRBJ2-3; 11 bases line up with TRBD2. This CDR3 is 15 amino acids long. Losses at the gene ends were 3 bases for V and 2 bases for J; bases not matched to a gene: 2. In germline, CDR1 is SGDLS, CDR2 YYNGEE. In DNA form, the CDR3 reads TGTGCCAGCAGCGCACTAGCGGGGGCCACAGATACGCAGTATTTT. It is translated as CASSALAGATDTQYF. Based on the CDR3 plus reference TRBV9 and TRBJ2-3, the full variable domain is DSGVTQTPKHLITATGQRVTLRCSPRSGDLSVYWYQQSLDQGLQFLIQYYNGEERAKGNILERFSAQQFPDLHSELNLSSLELGDSALYFCASSALAGATDTQYFGPGTRLTVL.

The genes are TRBV6-1 and TRBJ2-6, with TRBD2 as a possible D gene (5 bases). Germline V lookup: CDR1 MNHNS, CDR2 SASEGT. The V gene lost 2 bases and the J gene lost 0 bases, with 11 bases spanning the gap. The CDR3 runs to 17 residues. CDR3 loop: CASSEMAGLSGANVLTF. The CDR3 region has the DNA TGTGCCAGCAGTGAAATGGCGGGCCTCTCTGGGGCCAACGTCCTGACTTTC.

This chain joins TRBV12-3 or TRBV12-4 and TRBJ2-3; D ambiguous. The CDR3 has 13 amino acids. With 6 bases removed from V and 0 bases from J, the gap between germline ends came to 7 bases. In DNA form, the CDR3 reads TGTGCCAGCAGGCAACAGAGCACAGATACGCAGTATTTT. Amino acid sequence: CASRQQSTDTQYF.

The chain uses TRBV5-1 and TRBJ2-7; TRBD1 might be the D (5 bases). The CDR3 contains 14 residues. Trimming removed 1 base from V and 3 bases from J, with 11 bases in between. Germline V lookup: CDR1 SGHRS, CDR2 YFSETQ. The CDR3 coding sequence is TGCGCCAGCAGCTTGCCGACAGAACTCTACGAGCAGTACTTC. This translates into CASSLPTELYEQYF.

This rearrangement joins TRBV19 to TRBJ1-2, with D unresolved. Germline V gene sequence: CDR1 LNHDA, CDR2 SQIVND (reference sequence). The CDR3 is 14 amino acids. Trimming left V 0 bases short and J 4 bases short, with 9 bases between. CDR3 residues: CASSIDFRGYGYTF. As DNA, the CDR3 is TGTGCCAGTAGTATAGACTTCCGCGGCTATGGCTACACCTTC.

The rearrangement uses TRBV25-1 and TRBJ2-6, with 10 positions matching TRBD1. CDR3 length: 17 residues. Trimming took 6 bases from V and 3 from J; bases not matched to a gene: 8. Germline values: CDR1 MGHDK, CDR2 SYGVNS. DNA for the CDR3: TGTGCCAGCAGCAAACCGGGACAGGGGTTTGGGGCCAACGTCCTGACTTTC. Translating gives CASSKPGQGFGANVLTF.

The rearrangement uses TRBV5-6 and TRBJ2-1; TRBD2 matches at 10 bases. The ends lost 2 bases at V and 6 bases at J; junction bases unmatched: 5. The CDR3 consists of 15 residues. The germline V gene encodes CDR1 SGHDT and CDR2 YYEEEE. CDR3 DNA sequence: TGTGCCAGCAGCTTTAGCGGGAGGCTGTCCAATGAGCAGTTCTTC. As protein: CASSFSGRLSNEQFF.

CDR3 nucleotide sequence: TGTGCCAGTACTAACCAGGGGACCCTCTACAATGAGCAGTTCTTC. Translated, it gives CASTNQGTLYNEQFF. This chain links TRBV19 with TRBJ2-1, with TRBD1 as a possible D gene (6 bases). The length of the CDR3 is 15 residues. Germline V gene sequence: CDR1 LNHDA, CDR2 SQIVND (reference sequence). Trimming took off 7 bases at V and 3 bases at J, with 16 bases between the two ends.

The J gene is TRBJ2-7, the V gene TRBV19; D perhaps matches TRBD1 (6 bases). The V end lost 1 base, the J end lost 1 base, and 11 bases lay between the germline ends. CDR1 and CDR2 from the germline V gene are LNHDA and SQIVND (reference sequence). The CDR3 sequence is 15 residues long. The CDR3 loop is CASSIASTGSYEQYF. The DNA for the CDR3 is TGTGCCAGTAGTATAGCTTCGACAGGTTCCTACGAGCAGTACTTC.

This sequence joins TRBV6-1 and TRBJ1-1; 7 bases agree with TRBD1. In germline, CDR1 is MNHNS, CDR2 SASEGT. The junction had 3 bases not matched to a gene; V was cut back by 2 bases and J by 0 bases. This CDR3 contains 15 residues. Written as DNA, the CDR3 is TGTGCCAGCAGTGAAAGGGGGCGTCTGAACACTGAAGCTTTCTTT. Translating gives CASSERGRLNTEAFF.

The J gene is TRBJ2-5, the V gene TRBV6-5, with a weak D call TRBD1 (6 bases). Trimming left V 0 bases short and J 1 base short, with 12 bases between. This CDR3 comprises 16 residues. Germline values: CDR1 MNHEY, CDR2 SVGAGI. CDR3 sequence reads: CASSYSTGQTQETQYF. CDR3 nucleotide sequence: TGTGCCAGCAGTTACTCGACAGGCCAAACCCAAGAGACCCAGTACTTC.

In this sample, this clone turned up a few times. The chain joins TRBV11-2 to TRBJ2-7; tentatively, D is TRBD1 (5 bases). The CDR3 has 15 residues. CDR1 is SGHAT and CDR2 is FQNNGV in the germline V gene. V was clipped by 1 base and J by 3 bases, with 13 bases between them. CDR3 DNA sequence: TGTGCCAGCAGCTTAGTATACGGACATAACTACGAGCAGTACTTC. Amino acids: CASSLVYGHNYEQYF.

This clone has only a few counts. The chain has TRBV7-9 and TRBJ2-1, with a possible D match to TRBD2 (5 bases). The CDR3 contains 13 residues. Per the germline V gene, CDR1 is SEHNR and CDR2 is FQNEAQ (reference sequence). V dropped 5 bases and J dropped 7 bases, with 12 bases sitting between them. Here the CDR3 DNA reads TGTGCCAGCAGCCCGCCTCCGGGGAATGAGCAGTTCTTC. The encoded protein is CASSPPPGNEQFF.

This chain joins TRBV7-8 and TRBJ2-1; 11 bases align to TRBD2. Looked up from germline, CDR1 is SGHVS and CDR2 is FQNEAQ. The CDR3 has 17 residues. J gave up 15 bases and V 2 bases, and 18 bases lay outside the gene matches. The CDR3 reads CASSLIGAGTSGPLGFF. The CDR3 bases are TGTGCCAGCAGCTTAATTGGAGCGGGGACTAGCGGACCCCTCGGGTTCTTC. The full variable domain, with the rest looked up from reference TRBV7-8 and TRBJ2-1, is GAGVSQSPRYKVAKRGQDVALRCDPISGHVSLFWYQQALGQGPEFLTYFQNEAQLDKSGLPSDRFFAERPEGSVSTLKIQRTQQEDSAVYLCASSLIGAGTSGPLGFFGPGTRLTVL.